There are many counts of the clone carrying this TCR beta chain. As yet, its antigen is unknown. Each CDR3 protein is one row after TCRdb ran MiXCR on the 5' RACE reads. The data contain 550,000 to 600,000 distinct CDR3 sequences, less than 25% of them seen just once; the ten biggest clones take up about 8.7%. CDR3 length: 13 residues. Between the trimmed V and J ends, which lost 7 bases and 0 bases, there was a span of 9 bases. Germline V gene data show CDR1 as KGHDR and CDR2 as SFDVKD. This sample is drawn from a study of T-cell memory formation after mild COVID-19. The wider study: Most TCR clusters belonged to a single donor. Study-wide points: Later expanders leaned CD4+, whereas clones that contracted between day 15 and 85 were balanced CD4/CD8. Clones that contracted clustered mainly in CM and EM if CD4+ and in EMRA if CD8+.

The sequenced sample consisted of PBMCs or a T cell subset sorted from them (not recorded which). The clonotype was recovered from an adult woman who had mild COVID-19 (a few samples of this study predate the infection). Cell type and time point are not known. The gene calls are TRBV24-1 and TRBJ2-7, with D possibly matching TRBD2 (6 bases). The CDR3 sequence is CATSDGSSYEQYF. The CDR3 bases are TGTGCCACCAGCGACGGGAGCTCCTACGAGCAGTACTTC.